This T cell receptor beta chain was identified in a study of PD-1 blockade in classical Hodgkin lymphoma. TCRdb's table, derived via immunoSEQ multiplex PCR, lists solely in-frame clones and lacks some. The sample holds around 65,000 clones, around nine tenths seen once. CDR1 is MGHRA, CDR2 YSYEKL, per germline. The junction had 13 bases not matched to a gene; V was cut back by 1 base and J by 1 base. The CDR3 contains 19 residues. Time point meaning: cycle 4 day 1 (C4D1), after around six weeks of nivolumab. Brentuximab vedotin exposure varied, and every patient relapsed after autologous stem cell transplantation.

This chain uses TRBV4-1 with TRBJ2-3; 8 bases agree with TRBD2. The receptor was isolated from a human donor with classical Hodgkin lymphoma. Specimen: peripheral blood mononuclear cells (PBMCs), collected before the fourth cycle of nivolumab. The CDR3 nucleotides read TGCGCCAGCAGCCAAGGTCAGACTAGCGCTTTGAGGGGCACAGATACGCAGTATTTT. This translates into CASSQGQTSALRGTDTQYF.